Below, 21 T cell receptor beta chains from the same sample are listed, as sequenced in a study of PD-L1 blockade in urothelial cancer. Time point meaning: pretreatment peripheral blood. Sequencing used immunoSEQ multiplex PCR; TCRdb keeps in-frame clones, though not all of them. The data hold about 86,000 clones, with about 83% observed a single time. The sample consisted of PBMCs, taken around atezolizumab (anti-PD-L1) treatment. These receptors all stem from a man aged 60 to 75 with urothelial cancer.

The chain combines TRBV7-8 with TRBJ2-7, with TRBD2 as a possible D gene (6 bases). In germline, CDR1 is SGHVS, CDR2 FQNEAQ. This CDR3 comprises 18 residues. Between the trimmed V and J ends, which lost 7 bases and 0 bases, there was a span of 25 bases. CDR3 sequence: CASTGLREAKIYSYEQYF. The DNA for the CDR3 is TGTGCCAGCACCGGACTAAGGGAGGCGAAAATATACTCCTACGAGCAGTACTTC.

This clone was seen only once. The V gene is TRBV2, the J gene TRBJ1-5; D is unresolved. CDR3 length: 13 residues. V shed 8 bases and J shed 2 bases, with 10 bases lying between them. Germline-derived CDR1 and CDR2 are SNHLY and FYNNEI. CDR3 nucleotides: TGTGCCAGCTCAGACTGGGGCAATCAGCCCCAGCATTTT. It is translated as CASSDWGNQPQHF.

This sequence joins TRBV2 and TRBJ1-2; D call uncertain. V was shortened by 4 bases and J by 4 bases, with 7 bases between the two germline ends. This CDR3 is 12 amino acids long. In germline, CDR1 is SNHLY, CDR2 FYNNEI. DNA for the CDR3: TGTGCCAGCAGTGGACGCGGCTATGGCTACACCTTC. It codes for CASSGRGYGYTF.

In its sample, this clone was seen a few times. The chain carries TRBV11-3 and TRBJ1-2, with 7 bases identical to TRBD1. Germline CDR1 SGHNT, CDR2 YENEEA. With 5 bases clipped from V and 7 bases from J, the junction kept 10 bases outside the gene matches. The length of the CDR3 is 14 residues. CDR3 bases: TGTGCCAGCAGCCACACGACAGGGAGCGGTGGCTACACCTTC. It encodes CASSHTTGSGGYTF.

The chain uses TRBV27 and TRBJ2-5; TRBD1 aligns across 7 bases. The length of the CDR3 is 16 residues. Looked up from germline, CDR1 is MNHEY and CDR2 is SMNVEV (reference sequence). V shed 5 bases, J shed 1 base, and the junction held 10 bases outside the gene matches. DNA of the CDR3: TGTGCCAGCAGTCTGGACCGGACAGGATCCCAAGAGACCCAGTACTTC. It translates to CASSLDRTGSQETQYF.

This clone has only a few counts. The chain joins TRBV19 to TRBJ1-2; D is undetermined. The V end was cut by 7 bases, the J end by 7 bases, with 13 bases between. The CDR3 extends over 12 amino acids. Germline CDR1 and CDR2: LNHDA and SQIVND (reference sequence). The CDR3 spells CASTRGLGGYTF. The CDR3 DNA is TGTGCCAGTACCCGAGGCTTGGGTGGCTACACCTTC.

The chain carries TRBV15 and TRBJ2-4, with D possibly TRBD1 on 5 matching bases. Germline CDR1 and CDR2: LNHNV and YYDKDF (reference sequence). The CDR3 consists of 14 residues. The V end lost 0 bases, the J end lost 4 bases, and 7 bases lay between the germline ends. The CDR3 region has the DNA TGTGCCACCAGCAGAGATGGGGCAAAAAACATTCAGTACTTC. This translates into CATSRDGAKNIQYF.

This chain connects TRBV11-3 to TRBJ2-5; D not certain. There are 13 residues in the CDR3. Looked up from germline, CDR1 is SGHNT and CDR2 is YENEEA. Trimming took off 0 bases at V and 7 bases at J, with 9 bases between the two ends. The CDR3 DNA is TGTGCCAGCAGCTTAGATGGGCTTGGGACCCAGTACTTC. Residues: CASSLDGLGTQYF.

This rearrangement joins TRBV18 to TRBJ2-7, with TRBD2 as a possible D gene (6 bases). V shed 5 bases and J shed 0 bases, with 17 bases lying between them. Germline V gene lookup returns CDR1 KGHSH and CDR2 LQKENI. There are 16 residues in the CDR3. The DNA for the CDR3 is TGTGCCAGCTCAACCACAGCCGTTAGCGGCTCCTACGAGCAGTACTTC. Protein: CASSTTAVSGSYEQYF.

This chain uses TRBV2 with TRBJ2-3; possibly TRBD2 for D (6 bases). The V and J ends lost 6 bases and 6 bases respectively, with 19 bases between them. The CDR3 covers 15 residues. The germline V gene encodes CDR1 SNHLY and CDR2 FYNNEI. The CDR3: CASRRDFGNLDTQYF. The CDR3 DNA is TGTGCCAGCAGGCGGGACTTCGGAAATCTCGATACGCAGTATTTT.

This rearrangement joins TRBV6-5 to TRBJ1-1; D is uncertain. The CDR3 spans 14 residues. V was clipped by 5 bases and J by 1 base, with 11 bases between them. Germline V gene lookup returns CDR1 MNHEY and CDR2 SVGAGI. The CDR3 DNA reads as TGTGCCAGCAGTCCCTGGGCAACGAACACTGAAGCTTTCTTT. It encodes CASSPWATNTEAFF.

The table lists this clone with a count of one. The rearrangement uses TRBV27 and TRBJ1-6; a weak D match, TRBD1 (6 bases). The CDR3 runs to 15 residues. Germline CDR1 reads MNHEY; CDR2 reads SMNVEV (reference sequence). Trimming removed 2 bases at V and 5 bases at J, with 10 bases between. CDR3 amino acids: CASSLRGQDNSPLHF. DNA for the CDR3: TGTGCCAGCAGTTTAAGGGGACAAGATAATTCACCCCTCCACTTT.

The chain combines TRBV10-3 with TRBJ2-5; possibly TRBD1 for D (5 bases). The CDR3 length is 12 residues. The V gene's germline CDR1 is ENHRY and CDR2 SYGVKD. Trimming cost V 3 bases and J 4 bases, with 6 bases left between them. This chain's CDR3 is CAISEGAETQYF. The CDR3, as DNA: TGTGCCATCAGTGAAGGGGCAGAGACCCAGTACTTC.

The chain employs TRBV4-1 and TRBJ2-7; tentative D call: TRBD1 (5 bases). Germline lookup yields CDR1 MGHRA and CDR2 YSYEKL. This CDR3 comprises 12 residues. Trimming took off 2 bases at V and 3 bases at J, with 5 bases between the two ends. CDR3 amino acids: CASSQQGYEQYF. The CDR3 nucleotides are TGCGCCAGCAGCCAACAGGGCTACGAGCAGTACTTC.

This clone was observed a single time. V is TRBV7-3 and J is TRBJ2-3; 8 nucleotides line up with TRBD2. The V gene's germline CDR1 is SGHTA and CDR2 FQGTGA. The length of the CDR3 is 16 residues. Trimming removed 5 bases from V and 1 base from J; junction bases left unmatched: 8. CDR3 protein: CASSRQFGRGTDTQYF. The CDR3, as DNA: TGTGCCAGCAGCCGCCAGTTCGGGAGGGGCACAGATACGCAGTATTTT.

CDR3 protein: CASSFLPYNEQFF. The DNA for the CDR3 is TGTGCCAGCAGCTTTCTCCCCTACAATGAGCAGTTCTTC. This chain uses TRBV7-3 with TRBJ2-1; D is undetermined. Germline CDR1 reads SGHTA; CDR2 reads FQGTGA. Trimming took 3 bases from V and 2 from J, leaving 5 bases between them. The CDR3 sequence is 13 residues long.

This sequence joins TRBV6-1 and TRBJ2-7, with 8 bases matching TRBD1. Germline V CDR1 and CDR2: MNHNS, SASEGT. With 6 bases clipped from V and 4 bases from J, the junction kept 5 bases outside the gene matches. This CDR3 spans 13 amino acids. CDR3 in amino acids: CASSQGAVYEQYF. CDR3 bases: TGTGCCAGCAGCCAGGGGGCGGTATACGAGCAGTACTTC.

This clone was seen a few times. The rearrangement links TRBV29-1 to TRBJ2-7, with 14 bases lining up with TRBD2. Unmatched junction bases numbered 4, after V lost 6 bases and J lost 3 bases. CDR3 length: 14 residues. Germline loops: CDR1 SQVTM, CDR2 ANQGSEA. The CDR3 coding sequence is TGCAGCGTCTGGACTAGCGGGAGGTACTACGAGCAGTACTTC. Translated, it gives CSVWTSGRYYEQYF.

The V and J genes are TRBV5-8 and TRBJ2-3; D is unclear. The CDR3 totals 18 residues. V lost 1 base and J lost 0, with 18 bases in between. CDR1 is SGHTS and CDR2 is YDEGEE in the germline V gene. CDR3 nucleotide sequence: TGTGCCAGCAGCTTGAGGCTTTGGATCGGGTGGAGCACAGATACGCAGTATTTT. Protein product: CASSLRLWIGWSTDTQYF.

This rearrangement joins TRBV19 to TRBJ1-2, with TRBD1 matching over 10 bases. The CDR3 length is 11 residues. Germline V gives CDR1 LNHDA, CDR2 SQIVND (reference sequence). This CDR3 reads CVTGGPYGYTF. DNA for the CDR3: TGTGTGACAGGGGGCCCCTATGGCTACACCTTC. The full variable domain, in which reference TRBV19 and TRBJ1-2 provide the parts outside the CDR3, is DGGITQSPKYLFRKEGQNVTLSCEQNLNHDAMYWYRQDPGQGLRLIYYSQIVNDFQKGDIAEGYSVSREKKESFPLTVTSAQKNPTAFYLCVTGGPYGYTFGSGTRLTVV.

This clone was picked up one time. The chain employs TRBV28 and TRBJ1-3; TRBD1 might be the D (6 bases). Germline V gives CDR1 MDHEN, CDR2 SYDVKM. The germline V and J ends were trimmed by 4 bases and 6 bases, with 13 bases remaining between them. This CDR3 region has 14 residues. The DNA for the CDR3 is TGTGCCAGCAGTTGGGTAGGGGGTGAAAACACCATATATTTT. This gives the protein CASSWVGGENTIYF.